This entry concerns a single T cell receptor beta chain. The data are from a study of CD8 T cells in Susac syndrome. Looking at the study overall: About 6 sequenced Susac syndrome patients had clinically active disease, while under ten were in remission.

Trimming shortened V by 5 bases and J by 3 bases, and 16 bases separated the two germline ends. The V gene's germline CDR1 is LGHDT and CDR2 YNNKEL (reference sequence). CDR3 length: 15 residues. RNA in amounts of 0.5 to 1 ug was reverse transcribed with random hexamers. TCRdb passed the immunoSEQ multiplex PCR reads through MiXCR, listing each CDR3 protein once. The sample lists 100,000 to 150,000 distinct CDR3 sequences, nearly 96% occurring once. The receptor comes from a human donor with Susac syndrome. The sequenced sample was CD4+ T cells from PBMCs. V is TRBV3-1 and J is TRBJ1-1; D is ambiguous. The CDR3 is CASSVGVGRYTEAFF. Written as DNA, the CDR3 is TGTGCCAGCAGCGTCGGGGTTGGGCGGTACACTGAAGCTTTCTTT.